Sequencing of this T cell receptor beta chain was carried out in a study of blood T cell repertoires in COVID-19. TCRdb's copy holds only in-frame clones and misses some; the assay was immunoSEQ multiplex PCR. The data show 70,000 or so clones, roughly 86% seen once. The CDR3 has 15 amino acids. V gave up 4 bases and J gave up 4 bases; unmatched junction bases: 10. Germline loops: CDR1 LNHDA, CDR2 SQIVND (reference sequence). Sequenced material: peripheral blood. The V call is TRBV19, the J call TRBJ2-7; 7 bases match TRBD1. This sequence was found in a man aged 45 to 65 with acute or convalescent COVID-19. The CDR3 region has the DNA TGTGCCAGTAGTACATATTCAGGGGGTTGGTACGAGCAGTACTTC. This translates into CASSTYSGGWYEQYF.